The 23 T cell receptor beta chains in this list originate from one sample, sequenced in a study of identical twins. Each CDR3 protein is one row after TCRdb ran MiXCR on the 5' RACE reads. This sample has about 690,000 distinct CDR3 sequences, with around 21% found just once. These data are also associated with another study on T cells expressing NK-cell markers.

The source material was PBMCs. These receptors were collected from a woman under 30 in good health.

This clonotype has more than one count but fewer than ten. This chain joins TRBV6-5 and TRBJ2-1, with TRBD2 matching 9 bases. Looked up from germline, CDR1 is MNHEY and CDR2 is SVGAGI. This CDR3 has 16 residues. Trimming removed 2 bases from V and 0 bases from J; junction bases left unmatched: 2. The CDR3 protein is CASSYGGGVSYNEQFF. The CDR3 DNA follows: TGTGCCAGCAGTTACGGCGGGGGGGTCTCCTACAATGAGCAGTTCTTC.

As DNA, the CDR3 is TGCGCCAGCAGCTCTTCTTTCGGGACGACTTCCGAGCAGTACTTC. Translated: CASSSSFGTTSEQYF. The V and J genes are TRBV5-1 and TRBJ2-7; possibly TRBD1 or TRBD2 for D (5 bases each). The V and J ends lost 3 bases and 6 bases respectively, with 19 bases between them. The germline CDR1 and CDR2 sequences are SGHRS and YFSETQ. CDR3 size: 15 residues.

The chain combines TRBV5-1 with TRBJ2-5; D is tentatively TRBD1 or TRBD2 (6 bases each). This CDR3 is 14 amino acids long. Germline CDR1 reads SGHRS; CDR2 reads YFSETQ. Trimming shortened V by 0 bases and J by 5 bases, and 11 bases separated the two germline ends. The DNA for the CDR3 is TGCGCCAGCAGCTTGGAGACAGGAGGGGAGACCCAGTACTTC. Its protein product is CASSLETGGETQYF. The full variable domain, completed using reference TRBV5-1 and TRBJ2-5, is KAGVTQTPRYLIKTRGQQVTLSCSPISGHRSVSWYQQTPGQGLQFLFEYFSETQRNKGNFPGRFSGRQFSNSRSEMNVSTLELGDSALYLCASSLETGGETQYFGPGTRLLVL.

V gene TRBV9 combines with J gene TRBJ2-1, with D possibly being TRBD2 (6 bases). V was shortened by 3 bases and J by 5 bases, with 12 bases between the two germline ends. The CDR3 runs 14 residues. Germline V lookup: CDR1 SGDLS, CDR2 YYNGEE. The CDR3: CASSGWGLDNEQFF. The CDR3 DNA follows: TGTGCCAGCAGCGGTTGGGGACTTGACAATGAGCAGTTCTTC. The full variable domain, in which reference TRBV9 and TRBJ2-1 provide the parts outside the CDR3, is DSGVTQTPKHLITATGQRVTLRCSPRSGDLSVYWYQQSLDQGLQFLIQYYNGEERAKGNILERFSAQQFPDLHSELNLSSLELGDSALYFCASSGWGLDNEQFFGPGTRLTVL.

J is TRBJ1-4 and V is TRBV19; D is undetermined. Per the germline V gene, CDR1 is LNHDA and CDR2 is SQIVND (reference sequence). V was clipped by 5 bases and J by 8 bases, with 15 bases between them. CDR3 size: 14 residues. The CDR3: CASSSQDGSEKLFF. CDR3 bases: TGTGCCAGTAGTTCTCAAGACGGTTCCGAAAAACTGTTTTTT.

The V and J genes are TRBV5-5 and TRBJ1-1, with D unclear. CDR3 size: 15 residues. V shed 1 base and J shed 1 base, with 11 bases lying between them. Germline V gives CDR1 SGHKS, CDR2 YYEKEE (reference sequence). The chain's CDR3 is CASSLLGGWNTEAFF. The DNA for the CDR3 is TGTGCCAGCAGCTTGCTGGGAGGGTGGAACACTGAAGCTTTCTTT. Full variable domain (outside the CDR3, taken from reference TRBV5-5 and TRBJ1-1): DAGVTQSPTHLIKTRGQQVTLRCSPISGHKSVSWYQQVLGQGPQFIFQYYEKEERGRGNFPDRFSARQFPNYSSELNVNALLLGDSALYLCASSLLGGWNTEAFFGQGTRLTVV.

The chain employs TRBV6-1 and TRBJ2-7, with TRBD2 identical over 10 bases. V gave up 2 bases and J gave up 0 bases; unmatched junction bases: 13. CDR1 and CDR2 from the germline V gene are MNHNS and SASEGT. This CDR3 is 19 amino acids long. The CDR3 nucleotides read TGTGCCAGCAGTGAACATCATAGCGGGGGGAATCCGAGCTCCTACGAGCAGTACTTC. Translating it yields CASSEHHSGGNPSSYEQYF.

This clonotype was counted ten times or more. The CDR3 sequence: CSHFGVKPEAFF. CDR3 DNA: TGCAGCCACTTTGGGGTAAAACCTGAAGCTTTCTTT. V and J are TRBV29-1 and TRBJ1-1; D ambiguous. The CDR3 covers 12 residues. CDR1 SQVTM and CDR2 ANQGSEA come from the germline V gene. Trimming pared 8 bases from V and 6 bases from J, leaving 16 bases between.

The rearrangement joins TRBV10-2 to TRBJ2-7; D uncertain. The CDR3 consists of 16 residues. V was shortened by 3 bases and J by 0 bases, with 15 bases between the two germline ends. Germline V gene lookup returns CDR1 WSHSY and CDR2 SAAADI. The CDR3 region has the DNA TGCGCCAGCAGTGAAGGTGGACGTAAAACCTCCTACGAGCAGTACTTC. It encodes CASSEGGRKTSYEQYF.

This clonotype was counted between two and nine times. In nucleotides, the CDR3 is TGTGCCAGCAGCCTCCGGGACGGTGGCTACACTGAAGCTTTCTTT. This encodes CASSLRDGGYTEAFF. The rearrangement uses TRBV13 and TRBJ1-1, with D tentatively TRBD1 (5 bases). The germline gives CDR1 PRHDT, CDR2 FYEKMQ (reference sequence). This CDR3 has 15 residues. The germline V and J ends were trimmed by 5 bases and 3 bases, with 16 bases remaining between them.

This clonotype appeared a few times. J is TRBJ2-1 and V is TRBV30, with D possibly being TRBD2 (6 bases). The CDR3 length is 14 residues. Deletions cut 5 bases from V and 6 bases from J, with 17 bases between. Germline-derived CDR1 and CDR2 are GTSNPN and SVGIG (reference sequence). Here the CDR3 reads CAWSGLHPPNEQFF. For the CDR3, the DNA is TGTGCCTGGTCGGGACTCCACCCCCCCAATGAGCAGTTCTTC.

This clonotype was counted at least ten times. The germline gene is not matched at one end of the junction; a read error may be the cause. This chain uses TRBV12-3 or TRBV12-4 with TRBJ2-3; D is ambiguous. The CDR3 covers 14 residues. The chain's CDR3 is CVSTNLGYSDTQYF. The CDR3 coding sequence is TGTGTCAGCACCAACTTGGGATATTCGGATACGCAGTATTTT.

A few counts support this clonotype. Here the CDR3 reads CSASRGLAEGTQYF. Written as DNA, the CDR3 is TGCAGTGCTAGTAGGGGTCTAGCGGAGGGTACGCAGTATTTT. V usage is TRBV20-1 and J usage is TRBJ2-3; 7 bases map to TRBD2. Germline assignment: CDR1 DFQATT and CDR2 SNEGSKA (reference sequence). This CDR3 region has 14 residues. V shed 3 bases, J shed 8 bases, and the junction held 11 bases outside the gene matches.

Ten or more counts support this clonotype. The chain combines TRBV3-1 with TRBJ2-3, with unresolved D. V shed 3 bases and J shed 8 bases, with 6 bases lying between them. Germline assignment: CDR1 LGHDT and CDR2 YNNKEL (reference sequence). This CDR3 region has 11 residues. The CDR3 region is CASSQGGTQYF. DNA of the CDR3: TGTGCCAGCAGCCAGGGCGGTACGCAGTATTTT.

The rearrangement joins TRBV20-1 to TRBJ2-2; D is undetermined. This CDR3 spans 11 amino acids. Trimming stripped 7 bases from V and 6 bases from J, with 9 bases between. The germline V gene has CDR1 DFQATT and CDR2 SNEGSKA (reference sequence). The CDR3, as DNA: TGCAGTGTCGGGCCCCCCGGGGAGCTGTTTTTT. This codes for CSVGPPGELFF.

This clonotype has only a few counts. The rearrangement links TRBV29-1 to TRBJ2-3, with 10 bases aligning to TRBD2. The trim removed 6 bases at V and 1 base at J, leaving 4 bases unmatched. This CDR3 contains 14 residues. CDR1 SQVTM and CDR2 ANQGSEA come from the germline V gene. The CDR3 DNA is TGCAGCGTGCTAGCGGGAGCGGGCACAGATACGCAGTATTTT. Translation: CSVLAGAGTDTQYF.

The chain links TRBV27 to TRBJ2-1; D is undetermined. The CDR3 is made up of 14 amino acids. Germline V gives CDR1 MNHEY, CDR2 SMNVEV (reference sequence). V gave up 2 bases and J gave up 2 bases, with 7 bases separating them. The DNA for the CDR3 is TGTGCCAGCAGTTTAAGGGAAGCCTACAATGAGCAGTTCTTC. It encodes CASSLREAYNEQFF.

This clonotype was seen many times. The chain couples TRBV2 to TRBJ2-1; no clear D gene. The CDR3 covers 13 residues. In germline, CDR1 is SNHLY, CDR2 FYNNEI. V was shortened by 4 bases and J by 15 bases, with 19 bases between the two germline ends. This CDR3 reads CASSAFPADALFF. In nucleotides, the CDR3 is TGTGCCAGCAGTGCTTTTCCAGCCGATGCTTTGTTCTTC.

V is TRBV5-1 and J is TRBJ2-3, with 7 positions matching TRBD1. With 6 bases clipped from V and 1 base from J, the junction kept 8 bases outside the gene matches. The germline V gene has CDR1 SGHRS and CDR2 YFSETQ. The CDR3 length is 15 residues. The CDR3 coding sequence is TGCGCCAGCACCCCTAGGACAGGCGGCACAGATACGCAGTATTTT. The encoded protein is CASTPRTGGTDTQYF. Using reference TRBV5-1 and TRBJ2-3 for the parts outside the CDR3, the full variable domain is KAGVTQTPRYLIKTRGQQVTLSCSPISGHRSVSWYQQTPGQGLQFLFEYFSETQRNKGNFPGRFSGRQFSNSRSEMNVSTLELGDSALYLCASTPRTGGTDTQYFGPGTRLTVL.

This clonotype was detected ten times or more. The rearrangement links TRBV27 to TRBJ2-3, with a tentative D call TRBD1 (6 bases). Germline CDR1 reads MNHEY; CDR2 reads SMNVEV (reference sequence). CDR3 length: 16 amino acids. V was cut by 5 bases and J by 1 base, with 16 bases left in between. CDR3 region: CASSPTRGKRTDTQYF. The CDR3 nucleotides read TGTGCCAGCAGTCCAACCAGGGGCAAACGCACAGATACGCAGTATTTT.

This clonotype showed up just a few times. V gene TRBV20-1 combines with J gene TRBJ2-1; 7 bases map to TRBD1. The CDR3 contains 15 residues. Trimming at V came to 5 bases and at J to 3 bases, leaving 10 bases not matched to a gene. CDR1 is DFQATT and CDR2 is SNEGSKA in the germline V gene (reference sequence). CDR3 in amino acids: CSAEHPGQSYNEQFF. DNA for the CDR3: TGCAGTGCTGAACATCCGGGACAGAGCTACAATGAGCAGTTCTTC.

This chain links TRBV20-1 with TRBJ2-5; D is undetermined. This CDR3 spans 11 amino acids. V lost 5 bases to trimming and J lost 5 bases, with 9 bases between them. Germline-derived CDR1 and CDR2 are DFQATT and SNEGSKA (reference sequence). This CDR3 is CSAGRAETQYF. CDR3 in DNA: TGCAGTGCTGGTCGGGCCGAGACCCAGTACTTC.

On this clonotype itself: One end of the junction does not line up with germline, which may come from a read error. The rearrangement uses TRBV29-1 and TRBJ2-2; D is uncertain. Germline-derived CDR1 and CDR2 are SQVTM and ANQGSEA. The CDR3 totals 12 residues. For the CDR3, the DNA is TGCAGCGTCGAAGGGCCGGTCGGGGAGCTGTTTTTT. Amino acid sequence: CSVEGPVGELFF.